These T cell receptor beta chains were read from a single sample in a study of blood T cell repertoires in COVID-19. Method: immunoSEQ multiplex PCR; TCRdb's copy keeps in-frame clones and lacks some. In the table there are 80,000 or so clones, about 87% of which are singletons. Source material: peripheral blood. These receptors were taken from a human donor in a cohort sampled during active COVID-19. The CDR3 runs from the conserved cysteine through the conserved F or W. D genes are given only for firm matches. Clone size appears in some rows only: once, few, many, or a class for an expanded clone.

j_call clone_size d_call v_call cdr3_nt cdr3_aa
TRBJ2-3 - TRBD2 TRBV7-2 TGTGCCAGCAGCTTAGGAGTAGCGGGAGAGGCAGATACGCAGTATTTT CASSLGVAGEADTQYF
TRBJ2-7 - - TRBV12-3/TRBV12-4 TGTGCCAGCAGTATACTGACAGGTCGTGAGCAGTACTTC CASSILTGREQYF
TRBJ2-1 - TRBD1 TRBV5-1 TGCGCCAGCAGCTTAAAGGGGGCCAATGAGCAGTTCTTC CASSLKGANEQFF
TRBJ2-2 - - TRBV7-2 TGTGCCATAGGGACTGACCTAAACACCGGGGAGCTGTTTTTT CAIGTDLNTGELFF
TRBJ2-3 - - TRBV30 TGTGCCTGGAGTCTGGGACTTTGGGCAGATACGCAGTATTTT CAWSLGLWADTQYF
TRBJ2-1 - TRBD2 TRBV4-1 TGCGCCAGCAGCCTCCTCCCGAGCGGGGGGGTCTACAATGAGCAGTTCTTC CASSLLPSGGVYNEQFF
TRBJ2-1 - TRBD2 TRBV27 TGTGCCAGCTTAACCCCCACGGGGGGGCAGTTCTTC CASLTPTGGQFF
TRBJ1-1 - - TRBV9 TGTGCCAGCAGCCCTTTGGCCTCGGGGGGTACGGCTTTCTTT CASSPLASGGTAFF
TRBJ1-5 - - TRBV6-1 TGTGCCAGCAGTGAAGGAACAGAAAATCAGCCCCAGCATTTT CASSEGTENQPQHF
TRBJ1-4 - - TRBV3-1/TRBV3-2 TGTGCCAGCAGCCTCCGGGGGGGGTCGGCGGAAAAACTGTTTTTT CASSLRGGSAEKLFF
TRBJ2-3 - TRBD2 TRBV11-1 TGTGCCAGCAGCTTCACTCCAGCGGGAGGCACAGATACGCAGTATTTT CASSFTPAGGTDTQYF
TRBJ2-7 - TRBD2 TRBV29-1 TGCAGCGTTGTGGGGGTGGGAGGGCCTTTCTACGAGCAGTACTTC CSVVGVGGPFYEQYF
TRBJ2-3 - - TRBV4-2 TGTGCCAGCAGCCAAGGGACCTTAGGGGCAGATACGCAGTATTTT CASSQGTLGADTQYF
TRBJ2-3 - TRBD2 TRBV5-1 TGCGCCAGCAGCTTGGGACTAGCGGGCGGCACAGATACGCAGTATTTT CASSLGLAGGTDTQYF
TRBJ1-5 - - TRBV28 TGTGCCAGCAGTTTTGCGGACACAAATCAGCCCCAGCATTTT CASSFADTNQPQHF
TRBJ2-1 - - TRBV6-5 TGTGCCAGCACTAGTGCGGGGATCGCCTACAATGAGCAGTTCTTC CASTSAGIAYNEQFF
TRBJ2-7 - TRBD2 TRBV15 TGTGCCACCAGCAGAGGCGGGGGGGGACTCTACGAGCAGTACTTC CATSRGGGGLYEQYF
TRBJ2-1 - - TRBV29-1 TGCAGCGCAGCCGCAACCGAAACTGCGCAGTTCTTC CSAAATETAQFF
TRBJ2-4 - - TRBV10-3 TGTGCCATCAGTGAGACAGGGAGGGAAAACATTCAGTACTTC CAISETGRENIQYF
TRBJ1-1 - - TRBV19 TGTGCCAGTAGTCCGAGGGGGACAAGTGAAGCTTTCTTT CASSPRGTSEAFF
TRBJ2-7 - TRBD2 TRBV3-1/TRBV3-2 TGTGCCAGCAGCCAAGACATCCCTAGCGGGAGAGGCTACGAGCAGTACTTC CASSQDIPSGRGYEQYF
TRBJ2-4 - TRBD2 TRBV19 TGTGCCAGTAGTATTGGGGGGGTAGCCAAAAACATTCAGTACTTC CASSIGGVAKNIQYF
TRBJ1-3 - - TRBV19 TGTGCCAGTAGTGGGGCCTCTGGAAACACCATATATTTT CASSGASGNTIYF
TRBJ1-6 - TRBD1 TRBV5-6 TGTGCCAGCAGCTTCGGGACAAGGGGGCATTCACCCCTCCACTTT CASSFGTRGHSPLHF
TRBJ2-1 - TRBD2 TRBV3-1/TRBV3-2 TGTGCCAGCAGCCGAGCGGGGGGGACCGACAATGAGCAGTTCTTC CASSRAGGTDNEQFF
TRBJ2-1 - TRBD1 TRBV5-1 TGCGCCAGCAGCTCGACAGGGGGTTTCAATGAGCAGTTCTTC CASSSTGGFNEQFF
TRBJ2-1 - TRBD2 TRBV10-3 TGTGCCATCAATACTAGCGGGGAACCCTACAATGAGCAGTTCTTC CAINTSGEPYNEQFF
TRBJ1-4 - TRBD1 TRBV3-1/TRBV3-2 TGTGCCAGCACCGCAACAGGGGCAACTAATGAAAAACTGTTTTTT CASTATGATNEKLFF
TRBJ1-1 - - TRBV12-3/TRBV12-4 TGTGCCAGCAGAGGACAGATGAACACTGAAGCTTTCTTT CASRGQMNTEAFF
TRBJ1-4 - - TRBV29-1 TGCAGCGCAGTAGGAGGATCTAATGAAAAACTGTTTTTT CSAVGGSNEKLFF
TRBJ2-7 - - TRBV27 TGTGCCAGCAGCTCTTTCCGGGGTTCCTACGAGCAGTACTTC CASSSFRGSYEQYF
TRBJ1-3 once - TRBV18 TGTGCCAGCTCACCGGGACACCTCTCTGGAAACACCATATATTTT CASSPGHLSGNTIYF
TRBJ1-2 - TRBD1 TRBV6-5 TGTGCCAGCCTATCAGGGGGCGTGACCTATGGCTACACCTTC CASLSGGVTYGYTF
TRBJ2-3 - TRBD1 TRBV11-3 TGTGCCAGCAGCTTAGGAGGACAGGGAACAGATACGCAGTATTTT CASSLGGQGTDTQYF
TRBJ1-1 - - TRBV5-1 TGCGCCAGCAGCGGTCGGACAGCGACTGAAGCTTTCTTT CASSGRTATEAFF
TRBJ2-1 - TRBD2 TRBV10-3 TGTGCCACACAAAACCCCGGGACTAGCGGGATAAGGGATGAGCAGTTCTTC CATQNPGTSGIRDEQFF
TRBJ1-6 - - TRBV5-1 TGCGCCAGCAGACAGGCTAATTCACCCCTCCACTTT CASRQANSPLHF
TRBJ2-5 - TRBD1 TRBV6-5 TGTGCCAGCAGTTACCTAAAAGACAGGGAAGAGACCCAGTACTTC CASSYLKDREETQYF
TRBJ1-6 few - TRBV3-1/TRBV3-2 TGTGCCAGCAGCCAAGATCAATTGTCCCTCCACTTT CASSQDQLSLHF
TRBJ2-1 - TRBD2 TRBV5-4 TGTGCCAGCAGCTCTCCTTTAGCGGGCCGCAACAATGAGCAGTTCTTC CASSSPLAGRNNEQFF
TRBJ1-5 - - TRBV5-1 TGCGCCAGCAGCTTGGGGCTTAATCAGCCCCAGCATTTT CASSLGLNQPQHF